Each of the 2 T cell receptor beta chains below was sequenced from the same sample in a study of blood T cell repertoires in COVID-19 (dated by TCRdb to about 2020). The library was generated by the immunoSEQ multiplex PCR assay. The table comes from immuneACCESS by way of TCRdb, which keeps in-frame sequences with V and J called. Part of the clones is missing from these tables; in studies checked, under half for an unresolved V gene and the rest for unknown reasons. Across this sample there are about 250,000 clones, with approximately 90% seen only once. 15% to 17% of the sample belongs to the ten largest clones. The sample taken for sequencing was PBMCs or T cells enriched from blood (not recorded which). The receptors stem from a man aged 18 to 30 who had recovered from COVID-19.

The chain carries TRBV10-2 and TRBJ2-5; TRBD2 aligns across 9 bases. The CDR3 is 13 residues long. V was pared by 6 bases and J by 7 bases, with 6 bases of the junction left unmatched. CDR1 WSHSY and CDR2 SAAADI come from the germline V gene. This chain's CDR3 is CASSVGAGGTQYF. The DNA of the CDR3 is TGCGCCAGCAGCGTCGGAGCGGGAGGGACCCAGTACTTC.

V usage is TRBV5-1 and J usage is TRBJ2-1, with 9 bases that match TRBD2. The CDR3 length is 15 residues. V gave up 2 bases and J gave up 4 bases; unmatched junction bases: 4. Per germline, CDR1 SGHRS and CDR2 YFSETQ. The CDR3 reads CASSFGTSHYNEQFF. In DNA form, the CDR3 reads TGCGCCAGCAGCTTCGGGACTAGCCATTACAATGAGCAGTTCTTC.